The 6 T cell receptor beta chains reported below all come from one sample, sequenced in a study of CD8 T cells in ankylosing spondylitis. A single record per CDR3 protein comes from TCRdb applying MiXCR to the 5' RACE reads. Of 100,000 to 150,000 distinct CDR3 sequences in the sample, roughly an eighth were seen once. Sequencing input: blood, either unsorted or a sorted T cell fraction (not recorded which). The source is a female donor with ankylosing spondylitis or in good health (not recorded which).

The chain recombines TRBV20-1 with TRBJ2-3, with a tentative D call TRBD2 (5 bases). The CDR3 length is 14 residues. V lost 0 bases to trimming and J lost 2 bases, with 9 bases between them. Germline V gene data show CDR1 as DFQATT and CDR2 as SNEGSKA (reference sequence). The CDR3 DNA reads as TGCAGTGCTAGAGATGAGGGATCCACAGATACGCAGTATTTT. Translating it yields CSARDEGSTDTQYF.

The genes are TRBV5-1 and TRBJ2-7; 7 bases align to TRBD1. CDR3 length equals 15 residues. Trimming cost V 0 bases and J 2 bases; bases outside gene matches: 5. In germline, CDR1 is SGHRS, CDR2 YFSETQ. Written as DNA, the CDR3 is TGCGCCAGCAGCTTGGGTACAGGGGCAACCTACGAGCAGTACTTC. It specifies CASSLGTGATYEQYF.

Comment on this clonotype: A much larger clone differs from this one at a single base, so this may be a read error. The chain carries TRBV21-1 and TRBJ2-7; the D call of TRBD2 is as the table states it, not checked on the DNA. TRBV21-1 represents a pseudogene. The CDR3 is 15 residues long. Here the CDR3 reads CASIPSSGSSYEQHF. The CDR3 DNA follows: TGTGCCAGCATCCCGTCTAGCGGGAGTTCCTACGAGCAGCACTTC.

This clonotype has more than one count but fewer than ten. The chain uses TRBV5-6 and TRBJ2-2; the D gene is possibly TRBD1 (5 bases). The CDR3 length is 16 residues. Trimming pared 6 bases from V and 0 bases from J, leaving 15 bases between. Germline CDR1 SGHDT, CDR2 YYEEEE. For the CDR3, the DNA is TGTGCCAGCACAATGGACACCTACTCGAACACCGGGGAGCTGTTTTTT. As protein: CASTMDTYSNTGELFF.

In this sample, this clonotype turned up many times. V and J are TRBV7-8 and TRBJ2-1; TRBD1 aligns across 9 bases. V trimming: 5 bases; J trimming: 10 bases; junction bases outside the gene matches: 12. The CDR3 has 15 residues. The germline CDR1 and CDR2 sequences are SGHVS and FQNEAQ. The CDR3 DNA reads TGTGCCAGCAGCACCCGTCCCGGGACAGGGAGCGAGCAGTTCTTC. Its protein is CASSTRPGTGSEQFF. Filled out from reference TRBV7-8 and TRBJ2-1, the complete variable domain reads GAGVSQSPRYKVAKRGQDVALRCDPISGHVSLFWYQQALGQGPEFLTYFQNEAQLDKSGLPSDRFFAERPEGSVSTLKIQRTQQEDSAVYLCASSTRPGTGSEQFFGPGTRLTVL.

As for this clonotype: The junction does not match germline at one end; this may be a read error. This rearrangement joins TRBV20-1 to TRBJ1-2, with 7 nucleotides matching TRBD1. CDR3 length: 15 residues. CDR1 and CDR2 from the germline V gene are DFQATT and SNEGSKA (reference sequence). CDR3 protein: CCAQPPTGSVAGYTF. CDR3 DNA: TGCTGTGCCCAGCCCCCGACAGGGTCAGTGGCTGGCTACACCTTC.